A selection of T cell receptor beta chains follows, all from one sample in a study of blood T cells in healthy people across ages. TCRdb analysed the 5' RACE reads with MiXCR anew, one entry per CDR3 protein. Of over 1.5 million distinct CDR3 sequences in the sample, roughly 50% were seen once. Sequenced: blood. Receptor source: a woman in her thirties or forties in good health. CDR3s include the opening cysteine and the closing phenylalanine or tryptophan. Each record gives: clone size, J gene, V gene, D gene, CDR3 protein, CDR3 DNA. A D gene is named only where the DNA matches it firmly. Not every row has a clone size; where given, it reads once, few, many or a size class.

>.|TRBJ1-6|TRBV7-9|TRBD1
CASSHLDRILHF
TGTGCCAGCAGCCATCTGGACAGGATACTCCACTTT
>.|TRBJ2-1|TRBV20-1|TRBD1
CSARDMDRAPISQREQFF
TGCAGTGCTAGAGACATGGACAGGGCCCCCATCTCCCAAAGGGAGCAGTTCTTC
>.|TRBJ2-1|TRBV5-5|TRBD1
CASSKTGGRPEQFF
TGTGCCAGCAGCAAGACAGGGGGTAGGCCTGAGCAGTTCTTC
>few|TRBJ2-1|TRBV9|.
CASSVEGTDYNEQFF
TGTGCCAGCAGCGTAGAGGGGACGGACTACAATGAGCAGTTCTTC
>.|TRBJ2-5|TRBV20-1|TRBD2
CSARLAGAVNQETQYF
TGCAGTGCAAGACTAGCGGGGGCCGTGAACCAAGAGACCCAGTACTTC
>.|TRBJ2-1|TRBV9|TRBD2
CASSVGLATDEQFF
TGTGCCAGCAGCGTGGGACTAGCGACCGATGAGCAGTTCTTC
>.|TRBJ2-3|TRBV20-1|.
CSASLGGTRSKTDTQYF
TGCAGTGCTAGTTTAGGGGGTACTAGATCGAAGACAGATACGCAGTATTTT
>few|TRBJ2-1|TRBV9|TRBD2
CASKGSGGYNEQFF
TGTGCCAGCAAAGGGAGCGGGGGTTACAATGAGCAGTTCTTC
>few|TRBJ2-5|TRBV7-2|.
CASSLAGRMETQYF
TGTGCCAGCAGCTTAGCGGGCAGGATGGAGACCCAGTACTTC
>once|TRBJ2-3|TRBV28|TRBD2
CANSLSPTSGGMDTQYF
TGTGCCAACAGTTTATCTCCGACTAGCGGGGGCATGGATACGCAGTATTTT
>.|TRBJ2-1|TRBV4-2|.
CASSQMTQAYNEQFF
TGTGCCAGCAGCCAAATGACGCAGGCGTACAATGAGCAGTTCTTC
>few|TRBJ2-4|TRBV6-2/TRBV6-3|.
CASSENLGGKNIQYF
TGTGCCAGCAGCGAGAACCTGGGCGGCAAAAACATTCAGTACTTC
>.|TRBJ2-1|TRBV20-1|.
CSALRLYNEQFF
TGCAGTGCCCTTAGACTCTACAATGAGCAGTTCTTC
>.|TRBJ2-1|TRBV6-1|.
CASSHRGAGGDNEQFF
TGTGCCAGCAGTCACCGGGGGGCAGGTGGGGACAATGAGCAGTTCTTC
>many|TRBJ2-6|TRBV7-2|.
CASSRGPSGANVLTF
TGTGCCAGCAGCCGCGGACCTTCTGGGGCCAACGTCCTGACTTTC
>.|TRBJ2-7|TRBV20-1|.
CSARDPPQSGGSSYEQYF
TGCAGTGCTAGAGATCCCCCCCAAAGTGGGGGGTCCTCCTACGAGCAGTACTTC
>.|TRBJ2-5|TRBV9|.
CASSVDPGNGETQYF
TGTGCCAGCAGCGTAGACCCAGGGAACGGAGAGACCCAGTACTTC
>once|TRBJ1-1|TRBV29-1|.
CSVLDRCEAFF
TGCAGCGTCCTTGACAGGTGTGAAGCTTTCTTT
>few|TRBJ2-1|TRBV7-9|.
CASSFQGGSNEQFF
TGTGCCAGCAGCTTCCAGGGGGGATCGAATGAGCAGTTCTTC
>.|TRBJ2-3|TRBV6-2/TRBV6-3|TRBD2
CASSYSTASGALPTDTQYF
TGTGCCAGCAGTTACTCAACGGCTAGCGGGGCCCTTCCCACAGATACGCAGTATTTT
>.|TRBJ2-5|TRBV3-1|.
CASSQLQGPGDETQYF
TGTGCCAGCAGCCAACTGCAAGGTCCAGGAGACGAGACCCAGTACTTC
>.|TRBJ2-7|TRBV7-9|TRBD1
CASSYTRDRDEQYF
TGTGCCAGCAGTTATACTCGGGACAGGGACGAGCAGTACTTC
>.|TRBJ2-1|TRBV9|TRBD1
CASSVEGPRGPYNEQFF
TGTGCCAGCAGCGTTGAGGGCCCGAGGGGGCCTTACAATGAGCAGTTCTTC
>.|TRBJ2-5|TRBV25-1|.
CASNQFQETQYF
TGTGCCAGCAATCAATTCCAAGAGACCCAGTACTTC